The sequence of this T cell receptor beta chain was determined in a study of blood T cell repertoires in COVID-19. The overall study: The United States, Italy and Spain supplied acute and convalescent COVID-19 samples. Sample material is recorded as cDNA or gDNA derived from T cells, B-cell-depleted T cells, or PBMCs.

As handled by the study authors: Estimates of nucleated cell counts were drawn from the amplification of reference gene primers. Clones were sequenced by immunoSEQ multiplex PCR, and TCRdb holds only the in-frame ones, with some missing. V and J calls and clone size are those listed in that table; D and trimming were worked out from the DNA. Here the sample spans around 170,000 clones, about 90% being singletons. Cohort 3 donors were reported recovered after two negative PCRs, clearance, or symptom resolution. The CDR3 runs to 16 residues. Trimming shortened V by 4 bases and J by 4 bases, and 16 bases separated the two germline ends. Per germline, CDR1 SGHTA and CDR2 FQGNSA.

The TCR originated in a woman between 18 and 29 years old who had recovered from COVID-19. The sequenced sample consisted of PBMCs or T cells enriched from blood (not recorded which). The chain joins TRBV7-2 to TRBJ2-2, with a weak D call TRBD2 (6 bases). The CDR3 region has the DNA TGTGCCAGCAGCTCGGGACTGGGATGGCGCACCGGGGAGCTGTTTTTT. Protein: CASSSGLGWRTGELFF.